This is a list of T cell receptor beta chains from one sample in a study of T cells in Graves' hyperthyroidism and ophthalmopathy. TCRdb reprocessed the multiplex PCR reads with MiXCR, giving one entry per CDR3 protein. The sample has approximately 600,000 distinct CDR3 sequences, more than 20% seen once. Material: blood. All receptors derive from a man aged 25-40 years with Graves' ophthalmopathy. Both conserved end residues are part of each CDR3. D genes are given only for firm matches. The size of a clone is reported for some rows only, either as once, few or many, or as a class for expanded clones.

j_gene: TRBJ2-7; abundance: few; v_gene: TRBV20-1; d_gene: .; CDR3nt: TGCAGTGCTAGACCTACCCCCGGGGCCTCCTACGAGCAGTACTTC; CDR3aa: CSARPTPGASYEQYF
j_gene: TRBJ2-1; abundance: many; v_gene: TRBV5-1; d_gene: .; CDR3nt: TGCGCCAGCAGCCTCGGACCTGAGCAGTTCTTC; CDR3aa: CASSLGPEQFF
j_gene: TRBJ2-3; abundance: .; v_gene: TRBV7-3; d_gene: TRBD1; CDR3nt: TGTGCCAGCAGCTTAATGGGACAGGGGGGCACAGATACGCAGTATTTT; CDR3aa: CASSLMGQGGTDTQYF
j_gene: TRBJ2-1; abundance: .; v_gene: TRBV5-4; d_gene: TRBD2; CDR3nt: TGTGCCAGCAGCGACTCTAGCGGGCCCAACAATGAGCAGTTCTTC; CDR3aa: CASSDSSGPNNEQFF
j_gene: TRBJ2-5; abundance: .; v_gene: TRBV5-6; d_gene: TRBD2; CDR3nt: TGTGCCAGCAGCTTGGAGCGGGCTAGCGGACCCCGGAAGACCCAGTACTTC; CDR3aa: CASSLERASGPRKTQYF
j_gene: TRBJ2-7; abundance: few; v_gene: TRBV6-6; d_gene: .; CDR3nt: TGTGCCAGCAGTTACTCCGGGGGACAGACCTACGAGCAGTACTTC; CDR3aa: CASSYSGGQTYEQYF
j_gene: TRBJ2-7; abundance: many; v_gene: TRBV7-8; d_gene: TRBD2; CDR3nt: TGTGCCAGCAGCCCGGGACTAGCAAGCCTCGAGCAGTACTTC; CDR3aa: CASSPGLASLEQYF
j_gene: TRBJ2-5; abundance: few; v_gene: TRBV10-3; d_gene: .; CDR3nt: TGTGCCATCAGGCGGGACTTTCCCCAAGAGACCCAGTACTTC; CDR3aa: CAIRRDFPQETQYF
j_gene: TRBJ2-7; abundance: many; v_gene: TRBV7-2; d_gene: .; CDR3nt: TGTGCCAGCAGCTTAAACCGGGACTACGAGCAGTACTTC; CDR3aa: CASSLNRDYEQYF
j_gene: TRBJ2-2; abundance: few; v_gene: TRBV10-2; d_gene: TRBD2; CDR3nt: TGCGCCACCGGGACTAGCGGGCCGAACACCGGGGAGCTGTTTTTT; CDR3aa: CATGTSGPNTGELFF
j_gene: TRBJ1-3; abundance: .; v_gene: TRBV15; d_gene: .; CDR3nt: TGTGCCACCAGCAGAGTTAACACCATATATTTT; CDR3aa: CATSRVNTIYF
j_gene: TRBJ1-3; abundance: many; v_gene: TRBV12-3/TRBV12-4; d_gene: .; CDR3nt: TGTGCCAGCAGTTTAGGGGGCGCAGATGGAAACACCATATATTTT; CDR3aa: CASSLGGADGNTIYF
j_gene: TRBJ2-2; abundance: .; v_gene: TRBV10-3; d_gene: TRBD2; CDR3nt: TGTGCCATCTCGGCGGGAGTCACCGGGGAGCTGTTTTTT; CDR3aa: CAISAGVTGELFF
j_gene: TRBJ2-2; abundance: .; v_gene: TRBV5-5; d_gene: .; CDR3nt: TGTGCCAGCAGCTCCAAAACCCACCCCGGGGAGCTGTTTTTT; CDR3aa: CASSSKTHPGELFF
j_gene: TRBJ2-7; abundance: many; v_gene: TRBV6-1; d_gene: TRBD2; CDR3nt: TGTGCCAGCAGGACCTCTATAGCGGGAGCCTCCTACGAGCAGTACTTC; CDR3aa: CASRTSIAGASYEQYF
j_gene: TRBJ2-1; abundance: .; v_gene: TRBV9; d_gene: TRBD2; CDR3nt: TGTGCCAGCAGCTCGACCCGGGACTACTACAATGAGCAGTTCTTC; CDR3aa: CASSSTRDYYNEQFF
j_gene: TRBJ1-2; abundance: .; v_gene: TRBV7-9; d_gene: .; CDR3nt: TGTGCCAGCAGCCCCAGGGCCCAGCTTCAAGGCTACACCTTC; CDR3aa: CASSPRAQLQGYTF
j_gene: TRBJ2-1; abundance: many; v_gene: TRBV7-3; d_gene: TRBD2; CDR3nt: TGTGCCAGCAGCTTAGCGGGAGGGGACTACAATGAGCAGTTCTTC; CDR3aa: CASSLAGGDYNEQFF
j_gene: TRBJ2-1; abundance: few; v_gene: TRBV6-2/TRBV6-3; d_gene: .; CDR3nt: TGTGCCAGCAGTTACTCGTCTGGGCGCAATGAGCAGTTCTTC; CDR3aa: CASSYSSGRNEQFF
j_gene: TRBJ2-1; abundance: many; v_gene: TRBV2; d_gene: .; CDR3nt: TGTGCCAGCAGGGGGATTGAGCAGTTCTTC; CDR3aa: CASRGIEQFF
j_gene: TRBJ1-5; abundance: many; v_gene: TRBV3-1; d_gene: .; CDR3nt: TGTGCCAGCAGCCAAGCGCCAGGCAATCAGCCCCAGCATTTT; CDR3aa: CASSQAPGNQPQHF
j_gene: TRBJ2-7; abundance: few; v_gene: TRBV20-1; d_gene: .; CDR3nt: TGCAGTGCCTCAGGGGACGCCTTCTACGAGCAGTACTTC; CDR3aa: CSASGDAFYEQYF
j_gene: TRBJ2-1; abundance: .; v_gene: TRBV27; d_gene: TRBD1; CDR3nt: TGTGCCAGCAGTATGAGGACAGGGGGCGCCTACAATGAGCAGTTCTTC; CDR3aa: CASSMRTGGAYNEQFF
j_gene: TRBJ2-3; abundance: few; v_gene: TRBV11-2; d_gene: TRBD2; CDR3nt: TGTGCCAGCAGCTTAGGGCCCGGGAGGAGTCCAGATACGCAGTATTTT; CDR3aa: CASSLGPGRSPDTQYF
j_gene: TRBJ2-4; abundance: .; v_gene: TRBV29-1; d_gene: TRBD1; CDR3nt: TGCAGCGTAGGACAGGAAAACATTCAGTACTTC; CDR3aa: CSVGQENIQYF
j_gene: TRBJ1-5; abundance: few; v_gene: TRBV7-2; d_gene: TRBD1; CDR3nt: TGTGCCAGCAGCTTACAGACAGGGATCAGACAGCCCCAGCATTTT; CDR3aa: CASSLQTGIRQPQHF
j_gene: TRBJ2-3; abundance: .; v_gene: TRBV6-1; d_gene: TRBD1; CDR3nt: TGTGCCAGCAGTAAACAGGGGGGCGGCACAGATACGCAGTATTTT; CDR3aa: CASSKQGGGTDTQYF
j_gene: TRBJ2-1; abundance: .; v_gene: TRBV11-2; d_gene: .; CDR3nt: TGTGCCAGCAGCTTAGTTGGGGGCCTATACAATGAGCAGTTCTTC; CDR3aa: CASSLVGGLYNEQFF
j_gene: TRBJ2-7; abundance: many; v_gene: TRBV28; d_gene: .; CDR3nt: TGTGCCAGCAGTCCCCGGGGGGCGGGGGTCCGCTCCTACGAGCAGTACTTC; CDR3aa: CASSPRGAGVRSYEQYF
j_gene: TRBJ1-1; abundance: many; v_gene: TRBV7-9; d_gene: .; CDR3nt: TGTGCCAGCAGCTTAAGGACAGATGAAGCTTTCTTT; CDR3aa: CASSLRTDEAFF
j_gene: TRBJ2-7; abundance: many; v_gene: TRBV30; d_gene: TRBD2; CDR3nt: TGTGCCTGGGGACTAGTAAAGGGCGAGCAGTACTTC; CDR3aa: CAWGLVKGEQYF
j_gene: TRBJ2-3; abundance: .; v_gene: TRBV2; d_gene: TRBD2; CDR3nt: TGTGCCAGCAGGAAGGTAGCGGGGAGCACAGATACGCAGTATTTT; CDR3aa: CASRKVAGSTDTQYF
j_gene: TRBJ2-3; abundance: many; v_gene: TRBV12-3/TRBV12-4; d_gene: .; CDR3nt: TGTGCCAGCAGTTTTCCCAGGCAAGAACCCACAGATACGCAGTATTTT; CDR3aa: CASSFPRQEPTDTQYF
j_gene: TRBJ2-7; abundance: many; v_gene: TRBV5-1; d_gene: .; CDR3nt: TGCGCCAGCAGCCATGACAGGACCTCCTACGAGCAGTACTTC; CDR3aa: CASSHDRTSYEQYF
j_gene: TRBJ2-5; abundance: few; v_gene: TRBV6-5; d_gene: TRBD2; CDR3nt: TGTGCCAGCAGTTACAGTGCGGGAGGAGAAGAGACCCAGTACTTC; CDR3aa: CASSYSAGGEETQYF
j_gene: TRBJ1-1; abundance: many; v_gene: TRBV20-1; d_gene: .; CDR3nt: TGCAGTGCTGAACAGGGACAACTCAACACTGAAGCTTTCTTT; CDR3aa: CSAEQGQLNTEAFF
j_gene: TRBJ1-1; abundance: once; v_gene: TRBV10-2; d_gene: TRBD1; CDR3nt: TGCGCCAGCAGGGGACAGGGATTGAACACTGAAGCTTTCTTT; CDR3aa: CASRGQGLNTEAFF